The clone carrying this TCR beta chain showed up just a few times. At one of its ends the junction is not consistent with the germline gene, which may arise from a read error. The data were taken from a study of blood T cell repertoires in COVID-19. Study information: Samples taken during acute and convalescent COVID-19 were collected in the United States, Italy and Spain. Sources were T cells, B-cell-depleted T cells, or PBMCs; the material itself was cDNA or gDNA.

Authors' analysis steps: It was from reference gene primer amplification that nucleated cell counts were estimated. The table came from immunoSEQ multiplex PCR; TCRdb's copy has only in-frame clones and leaves some out. The V and J calls and clone size were taken over from that table, and D and trimming were inferred from the DNA. The table includes about 120,000 clones, roughly 79% detected once. CDR3 length: 8 residues. In germline, CDR1 is SGHRS, CDR2 YFSETQ. The source of this sequence is a human donor in a cohort sampled during active COVID-19. V and J are TRBV5-1 and TRBJ2-5; D is unclear. The sample consisted of peripheral blood. CDR3 in DNA: TGCGCCAGCAGCTTGACTAACTTC. It is translated as CASSLTNF.